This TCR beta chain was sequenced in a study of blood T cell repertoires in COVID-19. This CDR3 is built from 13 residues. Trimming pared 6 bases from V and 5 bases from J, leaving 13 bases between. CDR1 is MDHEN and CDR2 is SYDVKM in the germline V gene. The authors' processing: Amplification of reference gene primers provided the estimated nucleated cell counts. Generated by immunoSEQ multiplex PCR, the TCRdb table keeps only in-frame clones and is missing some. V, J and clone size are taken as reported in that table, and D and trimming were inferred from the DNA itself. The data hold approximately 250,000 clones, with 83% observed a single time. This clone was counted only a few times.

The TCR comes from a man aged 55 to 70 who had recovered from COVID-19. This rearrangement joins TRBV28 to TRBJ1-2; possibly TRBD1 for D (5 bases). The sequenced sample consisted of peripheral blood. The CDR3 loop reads CASRAGGAYGYTF. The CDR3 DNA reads TGTGCCAGCAGAGCGGGTGGGGCTTATGGCTACACCTTC.